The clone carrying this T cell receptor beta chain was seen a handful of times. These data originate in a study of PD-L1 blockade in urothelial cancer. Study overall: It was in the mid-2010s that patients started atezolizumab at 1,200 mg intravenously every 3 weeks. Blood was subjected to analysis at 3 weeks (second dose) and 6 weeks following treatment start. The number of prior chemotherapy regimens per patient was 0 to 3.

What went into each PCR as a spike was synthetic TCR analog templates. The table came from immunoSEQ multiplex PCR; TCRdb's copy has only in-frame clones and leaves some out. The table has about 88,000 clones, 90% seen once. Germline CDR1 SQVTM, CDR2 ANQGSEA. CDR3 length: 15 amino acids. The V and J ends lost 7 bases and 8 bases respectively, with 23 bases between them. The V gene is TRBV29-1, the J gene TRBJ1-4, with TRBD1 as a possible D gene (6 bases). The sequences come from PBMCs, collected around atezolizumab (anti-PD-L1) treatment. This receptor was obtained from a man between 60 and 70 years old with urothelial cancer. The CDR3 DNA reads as TGCAGCGCTTCCGGGACAACGGTCGTGGGAGAAAAACTGTTTTTT. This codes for CSASGTTVVGEKLFF. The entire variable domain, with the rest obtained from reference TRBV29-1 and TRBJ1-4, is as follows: SAVISQKPSRDICQRGTSLTIQCQVDSQVTMMFWYRQQPGQSLTLIATANQGSEATYESGFVIDKFPISRPNLTFSTLTVSNMSPEDSSIYLCSASGTTVVGEKLFFGSGTQLSVL.